This T cell receptor beta chain derives from a study of cytomegalovirus exposure and HLA in healthy donors. This table comes from immunoSEQ multiplex PCR, and its TCRdb copy is limited to in-frame clones, with some not included. The table includes more than 250,000 clones, 75% to 90% detected once. Trimming removed 0 bases at V and 2 bases at J, with 12 bases between. CDR1 and CDR2 (germline): SGHDT, YYEEEE. CDR3 length: 16 residues. The clonotype originates from a woman in her 30s in good health and CMV-seropositive. The gene calls are TRBV5-6 and TRBJ2-1; tentative D call: TRBD1 (6 bases). The sequencing sample was made of PBMCs. The CDR3 is CASSLVGQGTYNEQFF. For the CDR3, the DNA is TGTGCCAGCAGCTTGGTGGGGCAGGGGACCTACAATGAGCAGTTCTTC.